Reported below is one T cell receptor (beta chain). The data derive from a study of Ad26.COV2.S vaccination and SARS-CoV-2 variants. The repertoire was sequenced with immunoSEQ multiplex PCR; TCRdb's copy has only in-frame clones and lacks some. The sample shows about 680,000 clones, 89% of them seen only once. This sample's treatment: over 15 received Ad26.COV2.S at low or high dose, single or two shots; 5 received placebo; per-sample allocation not given. Sampling was done on day 63 after the first vaccine or placebo injection. The sample consisted of peripheral blood, taken in a trial of Ad26.COV2.S vaccine versus placebo. The clonotype originates from a person aged 18-65 years who received the Ad26.COV2.S COVID-19 vaccine or a placebo.

The CDR3 protein is CASSLGPLAGGSYNEQFF. The DNA for the CDR3 is TGTGCCAGCAGCTTAGGGCCCTTAGCGGGAGGGTCCTACAATGAGCAGTTCTTC. J is TRBJ2-1 and V is TRBV7-9; 11 positions agree with TRBD2. CDR3 size: 18 residues. Germline-derived CDR1 and CDR2 are SEHNR and FQNEAQ (reference sequence). Trimming cost V 1 base and J 1 base; bases outside gene matches: 6.